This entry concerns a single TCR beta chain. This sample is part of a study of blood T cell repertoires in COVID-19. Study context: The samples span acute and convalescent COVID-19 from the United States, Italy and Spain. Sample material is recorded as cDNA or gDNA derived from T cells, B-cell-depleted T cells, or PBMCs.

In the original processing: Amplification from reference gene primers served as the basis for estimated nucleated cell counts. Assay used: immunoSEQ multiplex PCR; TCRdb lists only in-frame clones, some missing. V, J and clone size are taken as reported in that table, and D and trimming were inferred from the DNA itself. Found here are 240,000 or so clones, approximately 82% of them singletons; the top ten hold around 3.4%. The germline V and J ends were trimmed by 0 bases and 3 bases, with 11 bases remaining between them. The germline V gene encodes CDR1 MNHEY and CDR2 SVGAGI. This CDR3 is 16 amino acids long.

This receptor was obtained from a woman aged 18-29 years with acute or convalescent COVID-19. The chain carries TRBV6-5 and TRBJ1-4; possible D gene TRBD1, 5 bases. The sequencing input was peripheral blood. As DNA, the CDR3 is TGTGCCAGCAGTTACTCGGCGGGGGGGGCTAATGAAAAACTGTTTTTT. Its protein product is CASSYSAGGANEKLFF.